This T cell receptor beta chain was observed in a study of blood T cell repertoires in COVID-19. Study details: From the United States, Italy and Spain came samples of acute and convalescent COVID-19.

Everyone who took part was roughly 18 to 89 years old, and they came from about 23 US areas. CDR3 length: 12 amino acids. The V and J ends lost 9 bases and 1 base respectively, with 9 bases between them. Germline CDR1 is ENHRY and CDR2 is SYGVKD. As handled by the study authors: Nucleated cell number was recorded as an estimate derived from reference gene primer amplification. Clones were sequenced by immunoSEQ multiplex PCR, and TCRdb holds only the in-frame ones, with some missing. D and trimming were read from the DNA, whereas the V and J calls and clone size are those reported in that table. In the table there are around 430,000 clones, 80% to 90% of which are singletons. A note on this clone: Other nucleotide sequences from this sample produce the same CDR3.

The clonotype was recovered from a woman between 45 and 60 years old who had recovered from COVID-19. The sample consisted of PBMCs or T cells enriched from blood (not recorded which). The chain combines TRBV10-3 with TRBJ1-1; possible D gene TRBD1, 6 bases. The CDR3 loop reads CAISGQNTEAFF. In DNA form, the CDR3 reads TGTGCCATTTCGGGACAGAACACTGAAGCTTTCTTT.